These 28 T cell receptor beta chains share one sample of origin, sequenced in a study of blood T cell repertoires in COVID-19. Sequenced by immunoSEQ multiplex PCR; TCRdb stores in-frame clones only, minus some. This table has roughly 120,000 clones, roughly 80% appearing once. Sequenced: peripheral blood. Source of these receptors: a man aged 70-80 years with acute or convalescent COVID-19.

This chain uses TRBV7-9 with TRBJ2-2; 7 nucleotides agree with TRBD1. With V trimmed by 5 bases and J by 0 bases, 9 bases remained unmatched. This CDR3 contains 17 residues. Germline CDR1 reads SEHNR; CDR2 reads FQNEAQ (reference sequence). The CDR3 DNA follows: TGTGCCAGCAGCGCTAGAGGGGGCCCCGCGAACACCGGGGAGCTGTTTTTT. Translated: CASSARGGPANTGELFF.

The chain combines TRBV6-6 with TRBJ1-4; 7 nucleotides line up with TRBD1. The length of the CDR3 is 17 residues. Germline trimming cut 5 bases from V and 6 bases from J; bases unmatched to any gene: 15. Germline CDR1 is MNHNY and CDR2 is SVGAGI (reference sequence). CDR3 nucleotide sequence: TGTGCCAGCAGTCCCGGGAAGGGGGCACTAAGGGATGAAAAACTGTTTTTT. This encodes CASSPGKGALRDEKLFF.

J is TRBJ2-1 and V is TRBV18; 7 bases are a match to TRBD2. The CDR3 length is 15 residues. With V trimmed by 2 bases and J by 9 bases, 10 bases remained unmatched. Germline V gene sequence: CDR1 KGHSH, CDR2 LQKENI. This CDR3 reads CASSPTAGEITEQFF. CDR3 sequence (DNA): TGTGCCAGCTCACCAACGGCGGGAGAAATTACTGAGCAGTTCTTC.

This chain links TRBV7-2 with TRBJ1-3, with no clear D. The CDR3 covers 15 residues. Per germline, CDR1 SGHTA and CDR2 FQGNSA. Trimming pared 6 bases from V and 2 bases from J, leaving 14 bases between. The CDR3: CASSPLVSPGNTIYF. The CDR3 DNA reads TGTGCCAGCAGTCCGTTGGTTAGTCCTGGAAACACCATATATTTT.

This clone appeared once. V is TRBV19 and J is TRBJ2-7; 7 bases match TRBD1. CDR1 is LNHDA and CDR2 is SQIVND in the germline V gene (reference sequence). V lost 3 bases, J lost 4 bases, and 6 bases stayed unmatched. CDR3 length equals 14 residues. CDR3 loop: CASSIATGNYEQYF. The CDR3 region has the DNA TGTGCCAGTAGTATCGCGACAGGGAATTACGAGCAGTACTTC.

The rearrangement links TRBV10-2 to TRBJ2-1; 7 bases agree with TRBD2. V was clipped by 5 bases and J by 8 bases; unmatched bases: 3. The CDR3 sequence is 12 residues long. The V gene's germline CDR1 is WSHSY and CDR2 SAAADI. The CDR3 region has the DNA TGCGCCAGCAGTCCTACTAGCGATGAGCAGTTCTTC. The encoded protein is CASSPTSDEQFF.

V usage is TRBV5-5 and J usage is TRBJ2-2, with D hard to call. The CDR3 loop spans 16 amino acids. Trimming removed 6 bases at V and 0 bases at J, with 15 bases between. CDR1 SGHKS and CDR2 YYEKEE come from the germline V gene (reference sequence). As DNA, the CDR3 is TGTGCCAGCACCCCTAGTCTGACGGCGAACACCGGGGAGCTGTTTTTT. The encoded protein is CASTPSLTANTGELFF.

The chain has TRBV15 and TRBJ2-1; 8 nucleotides line up with TRBD2. This CDR3 comprises 16 residues. The V gene's germline CDR1 is LNHNV and CDR2 YYDKDF (reference sequence). V dropped 0 bases and J dropped 4; count of bases not matched to a gene: 5. CDR3 sequence: CATSRDSGAYYNEQFF. For the CDR3, the DNA is TGTGCCACCAGCAGAGATAGCGGGGCATATTACAATGAGCAGTTCTTC.

As to this clone: A junction end diverges from the germline sequence, so it may reflect a read error. V is TRBV7-2 and J is TRBJ2-7; D might be TRBD2 (5 bases). There are 13 residues in the CDR3. CDR1 and CDR2 (germline): SGHTA, FQGNSA. CDR3 region: CASSVAIEREQYF. The CDR3 bases are TGTGCCAGCAGCGTAGCCATCGAGCGGGAGCAGTACTTC.

This clone turned up a few times. The chain is built from TRBV2 and TRBJ1-6; unclear D gene. Germline lookup yields CDR1 SNHLY and CDR2 FYNNEI. The CDR3 is made up of 15 amino acids. Trimming removed 7 bases from V and 0 bases from J, with 10 bases in between. CDR3 amino acids: CASMGLSSYNSPLHF. CDR3 DNA sequence: TGTGCCAGCATGGGCTTGAGCTCCTATAATTCACCCCTCCACTTT.

V gene TRBV6-5 combines with J gene TRBJ1-5, with 7 bases that match TRBD1. From germline, CDR1 is MNHEY and CDR2 SVGAGI. The CDR3 is 14 amino acids. Trimming took 0 bases from V and 5 from J; bases not matched to a gene: 1. CDR3 in amino acids: CASSYSTGYQPQHF. In DNA form, the CDR3 reads TGTGCCAGCAGTTACTCGACAGGGTATCAGCCCCAGCATTTT.

This clone was seen just once. V usage is TRBV4-1 and J usage is TRBJ2-1; the match to TRBD1 covers 7 bases. Germline-derived CDR1 and CDR2 are MGHRA and YSYEKL. Trimming removed 2 bases from V and 10 bases from J; junction bases left unmatched: 5. This CDR3 is 13 amino acids long. The CDR3 nucleotides read TGCGCCAGCAGCCAAACAGGGGATAGGGAGCAGTTCTTC. As protein: CASSQTGDREQFF.

The rearrangement uses TRBV18 and TRBJ2-5; 7 nucleotides agree with TRBD1. Germline-derived CDR1 and CDR2 are KGHSH and LQKENI. V was clipped by 4 bases and J by 0 bases; unmatched bases: 5. The CDR3 has 15 amino acids. The CDR3: CASSLRQGNQETQYF. Written as DNA, the CDR3 is TGTGCCAGCTCACTCAGACAGGGTAACCAAGAGACCCAGTACTTC.

The genes are TRBV5-1 and TRBJ2-5, with D unclear. Trimming stripped 0 bases from V and 0 bases from J, with 6 bases between. Germline loops: CDR1 SGHRS, CDR2 YFSETQ. The length of the CDR3 is 14 residues. The CDR3 spells CASSLGYYQETQYF. As DNA, the CDR3 is TGCGCCAGCAGCTTGGGCTACTACCAAGAGACCCAGTACTTC.

This sequence joins TRBV9 and TRBJ1-4; 9 bases match TRBD1. Per germline, CDR1 SGDLS and CDR2 YYNGEE. The CDR3 covers 16 residues. Trimming removed 0 bases from V and 5 bases from J; junction bases left unmatched: 5. The CDR3 DNA reads TGTGCCAGCAGCGTAGGAGGACAGGGGATAAATGAAAAACTGTTTTTT. Amino acids: CASSVGGQGINEKLFF.

This clone was detected only a few times. The CDR3 coding sequence is TGTGCCAGCTCACCACGGACAGGGGGGGAAAAACTGTTTTTT. Translated: CASSPRTGGEKLFF. The V and J genes are TRBV18 and TRBJ1-4, with 10 bases aligning to TRBD1. J was trimmed by 8 bases and V by 1 base; bases with no gene match: 1. CDR3 length equals 14 residues. Germline CDR1 reads KGHSH; CDR2 reads LQKENI.

CDR3 sequence: CSVEEGLDLDAGCDQPQHF. The CDR3 DNA sequence: TGCAGCGTTGAAGAAGGTCTAGACCTTGACGCAGGGTGCGATCAGCCCCAGCATTTT. This chain uses TRBV29-1 with TRBJ1-5, with D possibly being TRBD1 (5 bases). The CDR3 covers 19 residues. V lost 0 bases and J 5 bases, leaving 26 bases between the germline ends. Per the germline V gene, CDR1 is SQVTM and CDR2 is ANQGSEA.

The V gene is TRBV5-8, the J gene TRBJ2-6; the D is unclear. CDR1 and CDR2 from the germline V gene are SGHTS and YDEGEE. The CDR3 totals 15 residues. V was shortened by 4 bases and J by 5 bases, with 13 bases between the two germline ends. The CDR3 reads CASSPRIPRANVLTF. The CDR3 DNA reads as TGTGCCAGCAGCCCGAGGATTCCAAGGGCCAACGTCCTGACTTTC.

The V gene is TRBV28, the J gene TRBJ1-6; D possibly corresponds to TRBD1 (6 bases). The CDR3 runs 13 residues. V lost 9 bases and J lost 7, with 13 bases in between. Germline assignment: CDR1 MDHEN and CDR2 SYDVKM. The CDR3 bases are TGTGCCAGTATAGGACAGCCAAATTCACCCCTCCACTTT. Translation: CASIGQPNSPLHF. Full variable domain (missing parts from reference TRBV28 and TRBJ1-6): DVKVTQSSRYLVKRTGEKVFLECVQDMDHENMFWYRQDPGLGLRLIYFSYDVKMKEKGDIPEGYSVSREKKERFSLILESASTNQTSMYLCASIGQPNSPLHFGNGTRLTVT.

The chain uses TRBV7-2 and TRBJ1-1; 8 bases map to TRBD1. Germline CDR1 reads SGHTA; CDR2 reads FQGNSA. The V segment lost 1 base and the J segment 6 bases; nucleotides outside the gene matches: 10. The CDR3 runs 16 residues. CDR3 sequence: CASSLGTGFLRSEAFF. In DNA, the CDR3 is TGTGCCAGCAGCTTAGGGACAGGGTTCTTGCGATCTGAAGCTTTCTTT. Variable domain in full (rest from reference TRBV7-2 and TRBJ1-1): GAGVSQSPSNKVTEKGKDVELRCDPISGHTALYWYRQSLGQGLEFLIYFQGNSAPDKSGLPSDRFSAERTGGSVSTLTIQRTQQEDSAVYLCASSLGTGFLRSEAFFGQGTRLTVV.

V gene TRBV7-2 combines with J gene TRBJ2-7; possibly TRBD1 for D (6 bases). The germline V gene has CDR1 SGHTA and CDR2 FQGNSA. The V and J ends lost 5 bases and 3 bases respectively, with 14 bases between them. CDR3 length: 14 residues. The CDR3 DNA is TGTGCCAGCAGCCTGACGAGGGGACACTACGAGCAGTACTTC. Amino acid sequence: CASSLTRGHYEQYF.

The rearrangement joins TRBV5-4 to TRBJ2-7, with 14 bases matching TRBD2. The germline V gene encodes CDR1 SGHNT and CDR2 YYREEE (reference sequence). V shed 5 bases and J 4 bases; nucleotides not matched to a gene: 17. This CDR3 spans 19 amino acids. CDR3 coding DNA: TGTGCCAGCAGTTTCGGATCCGCCGGGACTAGCGGGGGAAGGTACGAGCAGTACTTC. This gives the protein CASSFGSAGTSGGRYEQYF.

V is TRBV29-1 and J is TRBJ1-5; D possibly corresponds to TRBD1 (6 bases). CDR3 size: 12 residues. Germline CDR1 and CDR2: SQVTM and ANQGSEA. V dropped 7 bases and J dropped 6 bases, with 13 bases sitting between them. CDR3 region: CSASQGSQPQHF. The CDR3 DNA sequence: TGCAGCGCCTCACAGGGTAGTCAGCCCCAGCATTTT.

J is TRBJ1-3 and V is TRBV6-2 or TRBV6-3; 7 bases map to TRBD1. Trimming cost V 2 bases and J 8 bases; bases outside gene matches: 6. This CDR3 has 14 amino acids. Germline V gene lookup returns CDR1 MNHEY and CDR2 SVGEGT. CDR3 bases: TGTGCCAGCAGTTACCGGGACAGTCGAGACACCATATATTTT. Translating it yields CASSYRDSRDTIYF.

V usage is TRBV5-4 and J usage is TRBJ2-1; 11 bases agree with TRBD2. Germline V CDR1 and CDR2: SGHNT, YYREEE (reference sequence). J was trimmed by 6 bases and V by 0 bases; bases with no gene match: 5. The CDR3 has 16 residues. CDR3 DNA sequence: TGTGCCAGCAGCTTGGCACTAGCGGGAGTGCGCAATGAGCAGTTCTTC. Amino acids: CASSLALAGVRNEQFF.

This clone came up a few times. V gene TRBV24-1 combines with J gene TRBJ2-2; TRBD2 is a possible D gene (6 bases). This CDR3 region has 17 residues. Looked up from germline, CDR1 is KGHDR and CDR2 is SFDVKD. Trimming stripped 5 bases from V and 6 bases from J, with 21 bases between. CDR3 sequence: CATSAQSPGGFAGELFF. CDR3 in DNA: TGTGCCACCAGTGCCCAAAGCCCCGGAGGGTTTGCCGGGGAGCTGTTTTTT.

The genes are TRBV7-9 and TRBJ2-1; TRBD1 aligns across 8 bases. Unmatched junction bases numbered 10, after V lost 4 bases and J lost 8 bases. The CDR3 runs 15 residues. Looked up from germline, CDR1 is SEHNR and CDR2 is FQNEAQ (reference sequence). CDR3 DNA: TGTGCCAGCAGCTACCCTTGGACAGGGCTCGATGAGCAGTTCTTC. Translation: CASSYPWTGLDEQFF.

The chain uses TRBV28 and TRBJ2-3, with TRBD1 matching over 7 bases. The CDR3 has 15 amino acids. Germline CDR1 reads MDHEN; CDR2 reads SYDVKM. V lost 10 bases to trimming and J lost 3 bases; unmatched junction nucleotides: 13. The CDR3 nucleotides are TGTGCCACCGGAGTCGGGACAGCAATGACAGATACGCAGTATTTT. This gives the protein CATGVGTAMTDTQYF.